This TCR beta chain was retrieved from a study of early T cells in non-severe SARS-CoV-2 infection. Across the study: Unsorted whole blood bulk RNA was sequenced, with unpaired chains.

Germline assignment: CDR1 SQVTM and CDR2 ANQGSEA. The CDR3 runs to 14 residues. V dropped 8 bases and J dropped 1 base, with 14 bases sitting between them. In the library, individual cDNA molecules carried attached unique molecular identifiers. MiXCR was run by TCRdb on the 5' RACE reads, yielding one entry per CDR3 protein. This table has more than 95,000 distinct CDR3 sequences, more than 12% appearing once. This clonotype occurred a few times. Its antigen remains unidentified. Points from the study as a whole: VDJdb matching favored anti-spike CD8 responses, missing private and CD4 specificities.

Input material: whole blood. The chain is built from TRBV29-1 and TRBJ2-2; no definite D call. This receptor was obtained from an adult who was a healthcare worker with PCR-confirmed SARS-CoV-2 infection or an uninfected control (not recorded which). CDR3 amino acids: CSIPAAGNTGELFF. The CDR3 DNA reads as TGCAGCATCCCGGCGGCAGGGAACACCGGGGAGCTGTTTTTT.